Listed below are T cell receptor beta chains from one sample, sequenced in a study of blood T cells in healthy people across ages. MiXCR, run by TCRdb on the 5' RACE reads, gives a single entry per CDR3 protein. The sample holds 1.2 million to 1.5 million distinct CDR3 sequences, around 59% seen once. Material for sequencing was blood. The receptor source for this set is a man aged 18-30 years in good health. The CDR3 runs from the conserved cysteine through the conserved F or W. D genes are given only for firm matches. The size field is filled for only some rows; it gives once, few, many or a size class.

V gene	D gene	J gene	clone size	CDR3 protein	CDR3 DNA
TRBV2	.	TRBJ1-5	.	CASSRADSYNQPQHF	TGTGCCAGCAGCCGCGCGGACAGTTACAATCAGCCCCAGCATTTT
TRBV5-1	TRBD2	TRBJ2-1	.	CASSGTSGNFNNEQFF	TGCGCCAGCAGCGGAACTAGCGGGAACTTCAACAATGAGCAGTTCTTC
TRBV4-1	.	TRBJ2-7	few	CASSQDTLGADEQYF	TGCGCCAGCAGCCAGGATACTTTAGGTGCCGACGAGCAGTACTTC
TRBV13	.	TRBJ2-5	.	CASSLFVGGLETQYF	TGTGCCAGCAGCTTATTCGTCGGGGGCCTGGAGACCCAGTACTTC
TRBV6-2/TRBV6-3	.	TRBJ2-1	few	CASSYLKGHTYNEQFF	TGTGCCAGCAGTTACTTGAAGGGACACACCTACAATGAGCAGTTCTTC
TRBV4-2	.	TRBJ1-2	.	CASSQDQGLYGYTF	TGTGCCAGCAGCCAAGATCAGGGGCTCTATGGCTACACCTTC
TRBV10-3	.	TRBJ2-7	few	CAISEQTGAGYEQYF	TGTGCCATCAGTGAGCAAACAGGGGCGGGGTACGAGCAGTACTTC
TRBV29-1	TRBD2	TRBJ2-7	.	CSVETSGSIYEQYF	TGCAGCGTTGAAACTAGCGGGAGTATCTACGAGCAGTACTTC
TRBV7-8	TRBD2	TRBJ2-5	few	CASSVRLAGVQETQYF	TGTGCCAGCAGCGTCCGACTAGCGGGAGTGCAAGAGACCCAGTACTTC
TRBV4-2	.	TRBJ2-7	.	CASGQVFGSYEQYF	TGTGCCAGCGGCCAAGTTTTCGGCTCCTACGAGCAGTACTTC
TRBV27	.	TRBJ2-1	few	CASSLSGPYNEQFF	TGTGCCAGCAGTTTATCGGGGCCCTACAATGAGCAGTTCTTC
TRBV3-1	.	TRBJ2-4	.	CASSQEVVRGREQYF	TGTGCCAGCAGCCAAGAGGTCGTGAGGGGGCGGGAGCAGTACTTC
TRBV7-9	.	TRBJ2-7	many	CASSLADYEQYF	TGTGCCAGCAGTTTGGCAGACTACGAGCAGTACTTC
TRBV6-5	.	TRBJ2-1	.	CASSYSPTVGSEQFF	TGTGCCAGCAGTTACTCCCCGACAGTCGGGAGCGAGCAGTTCTTC
TRBV6-5	.	TRBJ2-5	.	CASSSGAGVAETQYF	TGTGCCAGCAGTTCCGGGGCAGGGGTCGCGGAGACCCAGTACTTC
TRBV29-1	TRBD2	TRBJ2-4	.	CSGSGGGKNIQYF	TGCAGCGGAAGCGGGGGGGGCAAAAACATTCAGTACTTC
TRBV7-8	.	TRBJ2-3	few	CASSLAESTDTQYF	TGTGCCAGCAGTTTAGCCGAGAGCACAGATACGCAGTATTTT
TRBV29-1	.	TRBJ2-1	few	CSVIQGVNNEQFF	TGCAGCGTTATACAGGGAGTTAACAATGAGCAGTTCTTC
TRBV27	TRBD2	TRBJ2-3	.	CASSLTSGGAVSDTQYF	TGTGCCAGCAGTTTGACTAGCGGGGGGGCCGTGTCTGATACGCAGTATTTT
TRBV29-1	.	TRBJ1-4	many	CSVDGGGGDEKLFF	TGCAGCGTTGACGGTGGTGGCGGGGATGAAAAACTGTTTTTT
TRBV14	.	TRBJ2-1	.	CASSVDPSDNEQFF	TGTGCCAGCAGCGTTGACCCCTCGGACAATGAGCAGTTCTTC
TRBV27	.	TRBJ1-2	.	CASSTQNGYGYTF	TGTGCCAGCAGTACTCAGAACGGCTATGGCTACACCTTC
TRBV27	.	TRBJ2-5	.	CASSPLRGQGETQYF	TGTGCCAGCAGTCCTCTGCGGGGTCAGGGGGAGACCCAGTACTTC
TRBV18	TRBD2	TRBJ2-6	.	CASSAGLAVVSGANVLTF	TGTGCCAGCTCAGCCGGACTAGCGGTCGTCTCTGGGGCCAACGTCCTGACTTTC
TRBV5-1	.	TRBJ2-1	.	CASSLSLAYEQFF	TGCGCCAGCAGCTTGTCGCTAGCGTACGAGCAGTTCTTC
TRBV12-3/TRBV12-4	.	TRBJ2-4	.	CASSLRRRADIQYF	TGTGCCAGCAGTTTAAGGAGGAGGGCGGACATTCAGTACTTC
TRBV20-1	TRBD2	TRBJ2-3	.	CSAPVAGSTDTQYF	TGCAGTGCCCCGGTAGCGGGGAGCACAGATACGCAGTATTTT
TRBV2	TRBD2	TRBJ2-7	.	CASSPNLADYEQYF	TGTGCCAGCAGCCCTAATCTAGCGGACTACGAGCAGTACTTC
TRBV28	.	TRBJ2-3	.	CTSTLGEMVSTDTQYF	TGTACCAGCACCCTTGGGGAGATGGTTAGCACAGATACGCAGTATTTT
TRBV28	.	TRBJ2-7	.	CASKSQEIYEQYF	TGTGCCAGCAAAAGTCAAGAAATCTACGAGCAGTACTTC
TRBV20-1	TRBD2	TRBJ2-5	.	CSAVGGGDLYNEQYF	TGCAGTGCTGTGGGGGGGGGAGACCTTTACAATGAGCAGTACTTC
TRBV11-1	TRBD1	TRBJ2-1	few	CASSQTGNYINEQFF	TGTGCCAGCAGCCAGACAGGGAACTACATCAATGAGCAGTTCTTC
TRBV4-1	.	TRBJ2-7	.	CASSQMVGVSSYEQYF	TGCGCCAGCAGCCAGATGGTAGGGGTTAGCTCCTACGAGCAGTACTTC
TRBV15	.	TRBJ1-5	once	CATSTDPGGQPQHF	TGTGCCACCAGCACTGACCCGGGCGGGCAGCCCCAGCATTTT
TRBV20-1	.	TRBJ2-1	.	CSARVRDSYNEQFF	TGCAGTGCTAGAGTGCGGGACTCCTACAATGAGCAGTTCTTC
TRBV5-1	TRBD2	TRBJ2-1	.	CASSLAPSGLSSYNEQFF	TGCGCCAGCAGCTTGGCCCCTAGCGGCCTTTCATCCTACAATGAGCAGTTCTTC
TRBV12-3/TRBV12-4	.	TRBJ1-2	few	CASSPGFGYGYTF	TGTGCCAGCAGTCCCGGTTTCGGCTATGGCTACACCTTC
TRBV7-9	.	TRBJ1-2	.	CASSPPNSLWDYGYTF	TGTGCCAGCAGCCCACCTAACAGTCTTTGGGACTATGGCTACACCTTC
TRBV11-2	.	TRBJ1-2	.	CASSSPGRDYGYTF	TGTGCCAGCAGCTCCCCAGGCAGGGACTATGGCTACACCTTC
TRBV28	.	TRBJ1-5	once	CASRTSPLRDRMAPQHF	TGTGCCAGCAGGACTTCTCCCCTGAGGGACCGGATGGCTCCCCAGCATTTT
TRBV29-1	.	TRBJ2-7	.	CSVTPGTGYEQYF	TGCAGCGTTACTCCCGGGACTGGGTACGAGCAGTACTTC
TRBV27	.	TRBJ2-7	.	CASSFGSSSYEQYF	TGTGCCAGCAGTTTTGGGTCCAGCTCCTACGAGCAGTACTTC
TRBV5-1	.	TRBJ2-7	few	CASSLARESYEQYF	TGCGCCAGCAGCTTGGCCAGGGAATCCTACGAGCAGTACTTC
TRBV27	TRBD1	TRBJ1-4	.	CASSLYIGQGGEKLFF	TGTGCCAGCAGTTTATATATCGGACAGGGCGGAGAAAAACTGTTTTTT
TRBV12-3/TRBV12-4	.	TRBJ2-7	few	CASSLEEEQYF	TGTGCCAGCAGTTTAGAAGAGGAGCAGTACTTC
TRBV4-2	.	TRBJ2-6	.	CASSQDDLVGANVLTF	TGTGCCAGCAGCCAAGACGACTTGGTGGGGGCCAACGTCCTGACTTTC
TRBV5-1	.	TRBJ2-1	few	CASSFNTNRGYNEQFF	TGCGCCAGCAGTTTTAATACGAACCGAGGCTACAATGAGCAGTTCTTC
TRBV9	.	TRBJ2-3	few	CASSPRTHGDTQYF	TGTGCCAGCAGCCCCCGGACCCACGGTGATACGCAGTATTTT
TRBV28	.	TRBJ1-2	.	CASSSPGRAYGYTF	TGTGCCAGCAGTTCACCGGGACGGGCCTATGGCTACACCTTC
TRBV21-1	.	TRBJ2-7	few	CASRTTFQYF	TGTGCCAGCAGGACTACCTTTCAGTACTTC